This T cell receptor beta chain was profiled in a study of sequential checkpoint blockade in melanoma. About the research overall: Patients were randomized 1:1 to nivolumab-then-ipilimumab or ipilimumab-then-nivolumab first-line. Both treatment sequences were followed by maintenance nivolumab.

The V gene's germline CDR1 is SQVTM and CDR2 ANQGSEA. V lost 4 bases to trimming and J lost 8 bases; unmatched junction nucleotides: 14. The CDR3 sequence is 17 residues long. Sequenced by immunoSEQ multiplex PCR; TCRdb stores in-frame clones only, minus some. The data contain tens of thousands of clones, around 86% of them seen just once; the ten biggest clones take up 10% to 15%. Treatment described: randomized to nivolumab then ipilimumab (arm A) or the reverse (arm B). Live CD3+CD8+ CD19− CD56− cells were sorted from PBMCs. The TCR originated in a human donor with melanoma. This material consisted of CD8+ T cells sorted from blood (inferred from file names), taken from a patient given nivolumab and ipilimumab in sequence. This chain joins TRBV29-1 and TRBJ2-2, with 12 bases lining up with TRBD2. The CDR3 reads CSVGVRTSGKISGELFF. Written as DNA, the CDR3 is TGCAGCGTTGGGGTACGGACTAGCGGGAAAATAAGTGGGGAGCTGTTTTTT.